This entry features one T cell receptor beta chain sequence. These data originate in a study of blood T cell repertoires in COVID-19. Original handling: Estimates of nucleated cell counts were drawn from the amplification of reference gene primers. The assay was immunoSEQ multiplex PCR, and TCRdb's table has in-frame clones only and misses some. V, J and clone size reflect that table, while D and trimming were determined from the DNA. The sample records approximately 350,000 clones, about 90% being singletons. V was clipped by 1 base and J by 4 bases; unmatched bases: 16. The CDR3 is made up of 18 amino acids. CDR1 and CDR2 (germline): SQVTM, ANQGSEA. Cohort assignment relied on participant-reported clinical history. Cohort 3 recovered donors had two negative PCRs, clearance, or symptom resolution.

Sequencing was performed on PBMCs or T cells enriched from blood (not recorded which). The receptor comes from a woman aged 25 to 39 who had recovered from COVID-19. The V call is TRBV29-1, the J call TRBJ2-3, with TRBD2 matching over 8 bases. The CDR3 protein is CSVEVVGSSGRFADTQYF. In DNA, the CDR3 is TGCAGCGTTGAAGTGGTAGGGTCCAGCGGGAGATTCGCAGATACGCAGTATTTT.